This T cell receptor beta chain originates from a study of blood T cell repertoires in COVID-19. Across the study: Samples of COVID-19 (acute and convalescent) were obtained from the United States, Italy and Spain. PBMCs, B-cell-depleted T cells, or T cells provided the cDNA or gDNA that made up the material.

Participant ages covered roughly 18 to 89 years across 24 US areas. Clinical histories supplied by participants themselves formed the basis of cohort assignment. This CDR3 contains 14 residues. CDR1 is SNHLY, CDR2 FYNNEI, per germline. V lost 6 bases and J lost 7; bases outside the gene matches: 10. Clones were read by immunoSEQ multiplex PCR, and TCRdb kept only the in-frame ones, dropping some. The profile shows 200,000 to 300,000 clones, roughly 87% of them singletons. This clonotype originated in a woman under 40 with acute COVID-19. The chain has TRBV2 and TRBJ1-2, with TRBD1 identical over 8 bases. Sequenced material: PBMCs or T cells enriched from blood (not recorded which). CDR3 sequence reads: CASRGIRGQFGYTF. Here the CDR3 DNA reads TGTGCCAGCAGGGGAATCAGGGGGCAATTTGGCTACACCTTC.